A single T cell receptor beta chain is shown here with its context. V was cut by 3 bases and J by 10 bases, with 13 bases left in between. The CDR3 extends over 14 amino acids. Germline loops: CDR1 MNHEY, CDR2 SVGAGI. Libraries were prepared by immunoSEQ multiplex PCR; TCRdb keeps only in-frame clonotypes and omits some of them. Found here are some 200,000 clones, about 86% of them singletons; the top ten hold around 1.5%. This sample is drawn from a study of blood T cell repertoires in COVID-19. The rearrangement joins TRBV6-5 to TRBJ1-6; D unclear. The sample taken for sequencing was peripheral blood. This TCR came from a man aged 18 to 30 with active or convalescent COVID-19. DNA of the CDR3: TGTGCCAGCAGTTATAACGAGGCTCAGTCACCCCTCCACTTT. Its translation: CASSYNEAQSPLHF.